This T cell receptor (beta chain) comes out of a study of shared clonotypes between healthy human individuals. Study as a whole: Every donor yielded three CD4 naive, three CD4 memory, two CD8 naive and one CD8 memory plate.

Only in-frame clones appear in the TCRdb table, and some are missing; sequencing was by immunoSEQ multiplex PCR. The table has 780,000 or so clones, around 77% seen once. Per germline, CDR1 SGDLS and CDR2 YYNGEE. This CDR3 region has 13 residues. Trimming took 4 bases from V and 2 from J, leaving 9 bases between them. The sample taken for sequencing was memory CD4+ T cells sorted from blood. The subset: CD45RA-negative fraction. This chain connects TRBV9 to TRBJ1-1; D gene unclear. The sequence was collected from a woman aged 30 to 39 in good health. The DNA of the CDR3 is TGTGCCAGCAGCCGCCAACCTAACACTGAAGCTTTCTTT. This encodes CASSRQPNTEAFF.